A selection of T cell receptor beta chains follows, all from one sample in a study of CD8+ T cells in alopecia areata. Generated by immunoSEQ multiplex PCR, the TCRdb table keeps only in-frame clones and is missing some. The sample holds 120,000 to 150,000 clones; around 86% are singletons and the top ten take under 15%. Specimen: CD8+ T cells sorted from blood, collected at week 4, from a patient treated with tofacitinib. These TCRs come from a human donor with alopecia areata. Each CDR3 is given with its conserved first and last residue. A D gene is named only where the DNA matches it firmly. Clone size is stated in some rows and not others, as once, few, many or a class when expanded.

j_call v_call d_call clone_size cdr3_aa cdr3_nt
TRBJ1-1 TRBV2 TRBD1 NA CASSTIARTGVNTEAFF TGTGCCAGCAGTACAATAGCCCGGACAGGAGTGAACACTGAAGCTTTCTTT
TRBJ2-7 TRBV19 NA NA CARAGHPLTIQYF TGTGCCAGAGCCGGACATCCCCTTACGATTCAGTACTTC
TRBJ1-1 TRBV11-2 NA NA CASSFSSNTEAFF TGTGCCAGCAGCTTTTCCAGCAACACTGAAGCTTTCTTT
TRBJ2-7 TRBV9 TRBD2 NA CASSVAGGGSSYEQYF TGTGCCAGCAGCGTAGCCGGGGGAGGGAGCTCCTACGAGCAGTACTTC
TRBJ1-1 TRBV30 NA NA CAWSVLGGSEAFF TGTGCCTGGAGTGTACTTGGGGGCTCTGAAGCTTTCTTT
TRBJ2-2 TRBV4-1 NA NA CASSQVWGNTGELFF TGCGCCAGCAGCCAAGTATGGGGGAACACCGGGGAGCTGTTTTTT
TRBJ2-7 TRBV9 TRBD1 NA CASSSTGTGTVTYEQYF TGTGCCAGCAGCTCTACCGGGACCGGGACAGTCACCTACGAGCAGTACTTC
TRBJ2-1 TRBV25-1 NA NA CASSEYGWNEQFF TGTGCCAGCAGTGAATATGGGTGGAATGAGCAGTTCTTC
TRBJ2-1 TRBV4-1 NA NA CASKSFGNEQFF TGCGCCAGCAAGAGCTTCGGTAATGAGCAGTTCTTC
TRBJ2-3 TRBV7-9 TRBD2 NA CASSPRTSGEPGDTQYF TGTGCCAGCAGCCCCCGGACTAGCGGGGAACCCGGAGATACGCAGTATTTT
TRBJ2-3 TRBV29-1 NA NA CSVITGNTDTQYF TGCAGCGTTATCACAGGAAACACAGATACGCAGTATTTT
TRBJ2-7 TRBV5-6 NA NA CASSLEGQGVDEQYF TGTGCCAGCAGCTTGGAAGGGCAGGGCGTAGACGAGCAGTACTTC
TRBJ2-7 TRBV5-4 TRBD1 NA CASSETGGFYEQYF TGTGCCAGCAGCGAAACAGGGGGCTTCTACGAGCAGTACTTC
TRBJ2-7 TRBV11-2 NA NA CASKMGAEQYF TGTGCCAGCAAAATGGGGGCGGAGCAGTACTTC
TRBJ2-7 TRBV5-6 NA NA CASSPSIGLSYEQYF TGTGCCAGCAGCCCATCTATAGGTCTCTCCTACGAGCAGTACTTC
TRBJ2-7 TRBV28 NA NA CASNRPRGDEQYF TGTGCCAGCAATAGGCCGAGAGGGGACGAGCAGTACTTC
TRBJ2-7 TRBV15 NA NA CATSPQSSYEQYF TGTGCCACCAGCCCTCAGAGCTCCTACGAGCAGTACTTC
TRBJ2-1 TRBV5-6 TRBD2 NA CAYQEGLAAYNEQFF TGTGCCTACCAAGAGGGACTAGCGGCGTACAATGAGCAGTTCTTC
TRBJ2-3 TRBV29-1 NA NA CSANKDPGAQYF TGCAGCGCAAACAAGGATCCAGGAGCGCAGTATTTT
TRBJ2-7 TRBV27 TRBD2 NA CASSLSRTSDYEQYF TGTGCCAGCAGTTTATCCCGGACTAGCGACTACGAGCAGTACTTC
TRBJ2-7 TRBV6-1 TRBD2 NA CASSEAALAAYEQYF TGTGCCAGCAGTGAAGCGGCACTAGCGGCCTACGAGCAGTACTTC
TRBJ2-3 TRBV6-5 TRBD2 NA CASSYSASGSTDTQYF TGTGCCAGCAGTTACTCTGCTAGCGGGAGCACAGATACGCAGTATTTT
TRBJ2-7 TRBV7-8 TRBD1 NA CASSYGTGGYEQYF TGTGCCAGCAGCTACGGGACAGGGGGCTACGAGCAGTACTTC
TRBJ2-7 TRBV29-1 NA NA CSVEDTGYEQYF TGCAGCGTTGAAGATACCGGATACGAGCAGTACTTC
TRBJ2-1 TRBV27 NA NA CASSLEGHEQFF TGTGCCAGCAGTTTAGAAGGGCATGAGCAGTTCTTC
TRBJ1-2 TRBV19 NA NA CASAANGYTF TGTGCCAGTGCCGCAAATGGCTACACCTTC
TRBJ2-7 TRBV18 NA NA CASSPPTAYEQYF TGTGCCAGCTCACCACCGACCGCCTACGAGCAGTACTTC
TRBJ2-2 TRBV5-6 TRBD1 NA CASSSYDRGDTGELFF TGTGCCAGCAGCTCCTACGACAGGGGAGACACCGGGGAGCTGTTTTTT
TRBJ2-1 TRBV6-1 NA NA CASSEWDADNDEQFF TGTGCCAGCAGTGAATGGGATGCGGACAACGATGAGCAGTTCTTC
TRBJ2-7 TRBV27 TRBD2 NA CASSSYLAGVSYEQYF TGTGCCAGCAGTTCCTATCTAGCGGGAGTGTCCTACGAGCAGTACTTC
TRBJ2-7 TRBV6-1 TRBD1 NA CASSGRVKGRGTGVYEQYF TGTGCCAGCAGTGGAAGGGTGAAAGGCAGAGGGACAGGGGTATACGAGCAGTACTTC
TRBJ2-7 TRBV18 NA NA CASSPRDAYEQYF TGTGCCAGCTCACCGCGGGACGCCTACGAGCAGTACTTC
TRBJ2-5 TRBV2 NA few CASSGGGDGETQYF TGTGCCAGCAGCGGGGGTGGAGACGGAGAGACCCAGTACTTC
TRBJ1-2 TRBV29-1 NA few CSVEDFLGRRFYGYTF TGCAGCGTTGAGGATTTTCTTGGACGCAGATTCTATGGCTACACCTTC
TRBJ2-1 TRBV11-2 TRBD1 NA CASSPGGTGANEQFF TGTGCCAGCAGCCCGGGTGGGACAGGGGCCAATGAGCAGTTCTTC
TRBJ2-2 TRBV5-4 NA once CASSIRDHVSGELFF TGTGCCAGCAGCATACGGGACCACGTCTCCGGGGAGCTGTTTTTT
TRBJ2-1 TRBV29-1 NA once CSVEGAEEGLDNEQFF TGCAGCGTTGAGGGGGCGGAGGAGGGGCTGGACAATGAGCAGTTCTTC
TRBJ1-1 TRBV14 TRBD1 NA CASSNTGETEAFF TGTGCCAGCAGCAATACAGGGGAAACTGAAGCTTTCTTT
TRBJ2-2 TRBV27 NA many CASQQRGGELFF TGTGCCAGCCAACAACGAGGGGGGGAGCTGTTTTTT
TRBJ2-7 TRBV9 NA NA CASSVGTSGAYEQYF TGTGCCAGCAGCGTGGGGACCTCTGGGGCCTACGAGCAGTACTTC
TRBJ2-1 TRBV29-1 TRBD2 NA CSVVGERGRNEQFF TGCAGCGTTGTTGGCGAGCGGGGGAGGAATGAGCAGTTCTTC